These T cell receptor beta chains were read from a single sample in a study of shared clonotypes between healthy human individuals. Produced via immunoSEQ multiplex PCR; TCRdb's table is partial and in-frame only. This sample has about 450,000 clones, with approximately 79% found just once. Input material: PBMCs. The receptors come from a woman aged 40 to 50 in good health. Some clones in this sample may be carry-over from other donors' samples. Both conserved end residues are part of each CDR3. Fields, in order: D gene, V gene, clone size, J gene, CDR3 DNA, CDR3 protein. A D gene is named only where the DNA matches it firmly. Not all rows give a size; the values are once, few, many and, for expanded clones, a class.

>TRBD2|TRBV7-3|.|TRBJ2-5
TGTGCAGCGGGGTGCCGTGGAGAAGAGACCCAGTACTTC
CAAGCRGEETQYF
>.|TRBV9|.|TRBJ2-1
TGTGCCAGCAGCGTAGACAGGACTGAGCAGTTCTTC
CASSVDRTEQFF
>.|TRBV6-1|.|TRBJ1-4
TGTGCCAGCGCGAGGGGTCAAACGGGCGAAAAACTGTTTTTT
CASARGQTGEKLFF
>.|TRBV15|.|TRBJ1-4
TGTGCCACCAATAGAGGACGGAAGCATGAAAAACTGTTTTTT
CATNRGRKHEKLFF
>.|TRBV6-5|.|TRBJ1-5
TGTGCCAGCAGTCAACTTCTGGGGGGCAATCAGCCCCAGCATTTT
CASSQLLGGNQPQHF
>TRBD1|TRBV5-1|.|TRBJ1-2
TGCGCCAGCAGCTCGACTAATCCGGGACAGGGGACCAGTGGCTACACCTTC
CASSSTNPGQGTSGYTF
>.|TRBV6-5|.|TRBJ1-4
TGTGCCAGCAGTCCACAGAAAAGAGGTGAAAAACTGTTTTTT
CASSPQKRGEKLFF
>.|TRBV4-2|.|TRBJ2-2
TGTGCCAGCAGCCAAGAGATAGGGGGAAACACCGGGGAGCTGTTTTTT
CASSQEIGGNTGELFF
>TRBD2|TRBV11-3|.|TRBJ2-1
TGTGCCAGCAGCTTCGGGGCTAGCGGGAGGGCTCGTCAGTTCTTC
CASSFGASGRARQFF
>.|TRBV10-3|.|TRBJ2-2
TGTGCCATCAGTGAGTCCGAGTCCGGGGAGCTGTTTTTT
CAISESESGELFF
>.|TRBV7-2|.|TRBJ2-7
TGTGCCAGCAGCTTAGGTTCGGACATCTCCTCCTACGAGCAGTACTTC
CASSLGSDISSYEQYF
>TRBD1|TRBV5-4|.|TRBJ2-7
TGTGCCAGCAGCAAGACAGGGGTTAAGGGCGAGCAGTACTTC
CASSKTGVKGEQYF
>.|TRBV5-8|.|TRBJ2-6
TGTGCCAGCAGCACCGGGGCCAACGTCCTGACTTTC
CASSTGANVLTF
>.|TRBV28|.|TRBJ2-7
TGTGCCAGCAGTATGGCCCGCGACCAGCACGAGCAGTACTTC
CASSMARDQHEQYF
>TRBD2|TRBV19|once|TRBJ2-3
TGTGCCAGTAGTTGGCTAGCGGGCACAGATACGCAGTATTTT
CASSWLAGTDTQYF
>.|TRBV28|many|TRBJ1-5
TGTGCCAGCAGTTTACGGGGCAGGAGGGGTAATCAGCCCCAGCATTTT
CASSLRGRRGNQPQHF
>.|TRBV30|.|TRBJ1-4
TGTGCCTGGAGTGAGGGTCGGTTTGAAAAACTGTTTTTT
CAWSEGRFEKLFF
>.|TRBV19|.|TRBJ2-1
TGTGCCAGTGGTGGCCTTTTAGCGTTCTCCTACAATGAGCAGTTCTTC
CASGGLLAFSYNEQFF
>TRBD1|TRBV7-9|.|TRBJ2-7
TGTGCCAGCAGCCCCCGGGACAGGGCCCGGCAGTACTTC
CASSPRDRARQYF
>.|TRBV30|once|TRBJ1-1
TGTGCCTGGAGTGTACCTGCGGGTAGAGCTTTCTTT
CAWSVPAGRAFF
>TRBD1|TRBV7-9|.|TRBJ2-7
TGTGCCAGCAGCCTTGGGACAGGCCTCTACGAGCAGTACTTC
CASSLGTGLYEQYF
>.|TRBV30|.|TRBJ2-7
TGTGCCTGGAACCTCGAGAGATCCTACGAGCAGTACTTC
CAWNLERSYEQYF
>.|TRBV6-6|.|TRBJ2-7
TGTGCCAGCAGTTTAACGAGGACCTACGAGCAGTACTTC
CASSLTRTYEQYF
>TRBD2|TRBV19|few|TRBJ2-7
TGTGCCAGTAGTCGGCGGGAGAACTACGAGCAGTACTTC
CASSRRENYEQYF
>.|TRBV5-1|many|TRBJ1-1
TGCGCCAGCAGCTTGGATCACCCGTTTGGGGCTTTCTTT
CASSLDHPFGAFF
>.|TRBV28|.|TRBJ1-1
TGTGCCAGCAGTCGGGGGAGCGTCACTGAAGCTTTCTTT
CASSRGSVTEAFF
>.|TRBV27|.|TRBJ2-1
TGTGCCAGCAGTTACAATGCCGGGACGTCCAATGAGCAGTTCTTC
CASSYNAGTSNEQFF
>.|TRBV5-4|.|TRBJ2-2
TGTGCCAGCAGCTTTAACACCGGGGAGCTGTTTTTT
CASSFNTGELFF
>TRBD1|TRBV5-1|.|TRBJ2-7
TGCGCCAGCAGCTTGGCCCCACCCGGGACAGGAACCTCCTACGAGCAGTACTTC
CASSLAPPGTGTSYEQYF
>.|TRBV19|few|TRBJ1-1
TGTGCCAGTAGTAACCCAGGGGCCGACACTGAAGCTTTCTTT
CASSNPGADTEAFF
>TRBD1|TRBV11-3|.|TRBJ2-1
TGTGCCAGCAGCTTAGGGGCCCGGGGACAGGTCTACAATGAGCAGTTCTTC
CASSLGARGQVYNEQFF
>.|TRBV2|.|TRBJ2-1
TGTGCCAGCAGTGAAGCGTTGGGCTTTAACAATGAGCAGTTCTTC
CASSEALGFNNEQFF
>.|TRBV9|.|TRBJ2-7
TGTGCCAGCAGCGGGACAGTCTCCTACGAGCAGTACTTC
CASSGTVSYEQYF
>TRBD1|TRBV7-9|.|TRBJ2-7
TGTGCCAGCAGCCAGGGGGATTCCCGCTCCTACGAGCAGTACTTC
CASSQGDSRSYEQYF
>TRBD1|TRBV9|.|TRBJ1-3
TGTGCCAGCAGCGACGGACAGGGCCGCTCTGGAAACACCATATATTTT
CASSDGQGRSGNTIYF
>TRBD2|TRBV10-3|.|TRBJ2-2
TGTGCCATCAGTGTCTCCGGGACTATGAACACCGGGGAGCTGTTTTTT
CAISVSGTMNTGELFF
>.|TRBV10-1|.|TRBJ2-7
TGCGCCAGCAGTGATAACAGGGTCCCCTACGAGCAGTACTTC
CASSDNRVPYEQYF
>TRBD2|TRBV6-5|.|TRBJ2-3
TGTGCCACAAGGGGACTAGCGGTTAGCACAGATACGCAGTATTTT
CATRGLAVSTDTQYF
>.|TRBV29-1|many|TRBJ2-5
TGCAGCGTTGTGGTGGTAGGAGAGACCCAGTACTTC
CSVVVVGETQYF
>.|TRBV10-3|.|TRBJ1-2
TGTGCCATCAGCCCGTCCTATGGCTACACCTTC
CAISPSYGYTF
>.|TRBV27|once|TRBJ2-5
TGTGCCAGCAGTCCGTTGTTGCGGAGCGCTCAAGAGACCCAGTACTTC
CASSPLLRSAQETQYF
>.|TRBV21-1|.|TRBJ2-5
TGTGCCAGCAAAGGGACAGGTGGAGAGACCCAGTACTTC
CASKGTGGETQYF
>TRBD2|TRBV10-3|.|TRBJ2-1
TGTGCCATCAGCCCTCCGGGACTAGTGATGTTCTTC
CAISPPGLVMFF
>TRBD1|TRBV19|few|TRBJ2-1
TGTGCCAGTAGCCCGGGACAGAACTACAATGAGCAGTTCTTC
CASSPGQNYNEQFF
>.|TRBV6-6|.|TRBJ2-1
TGTGCCAGCTTTAGGACAGGACTACAATTTGAGCAGTTCTTC
CASFRTGLQFEQFF
>.|TRBV27|.|TRBJ1-2
TGTGCCAGCAGTTTATCGAGGGTCCCCTGGGATGGCTACACCTTC
CASSLSRVPWDGYTF
>TRBD1|TRBV18|.|TRBJ1-3
TGTGCCAGCTCACGCACCCAGCACACAGGGGTGGCAGACACCATATATTTT
CASSRTQHTGVADTIYF
>.|TRBV19|.|TRBJ2-3
TGTGCCAGTAAGGAGACAGGGAGGGATACGCAGTATTTT
CASKETGRDTQYF
>.|TRBV6-4|.|TRBJ2-7
TGTGCCAGCAGTCTCCCAGGTAAGGGCGAGCAGTACTTC
CASSLPGKGEQYF